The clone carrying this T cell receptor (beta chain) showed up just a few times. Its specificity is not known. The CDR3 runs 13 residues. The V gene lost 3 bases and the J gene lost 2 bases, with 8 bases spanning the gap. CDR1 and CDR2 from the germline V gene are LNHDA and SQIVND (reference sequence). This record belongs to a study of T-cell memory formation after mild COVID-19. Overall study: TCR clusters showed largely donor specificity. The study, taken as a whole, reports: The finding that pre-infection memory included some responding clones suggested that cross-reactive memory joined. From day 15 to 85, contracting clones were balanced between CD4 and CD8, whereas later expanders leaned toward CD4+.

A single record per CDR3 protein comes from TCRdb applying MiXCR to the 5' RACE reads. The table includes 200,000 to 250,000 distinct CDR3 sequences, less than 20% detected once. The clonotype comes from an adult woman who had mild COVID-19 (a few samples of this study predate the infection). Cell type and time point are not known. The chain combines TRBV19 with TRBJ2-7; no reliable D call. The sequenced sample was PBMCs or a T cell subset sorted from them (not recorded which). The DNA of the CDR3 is TGTGCCAGTAGTATCAACCTAGCCTACGAGCAGTACTTC. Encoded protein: CASSINLAYEQYF.